This TCR beta chain was found in a study of blood T cell repertoires in COVID-19. Study-wide context: Nucleic acid was either cDNA or gDNA, and it came from T cells, B-cell-depleted T cells, or PBMCs.

Seattle's cohort entered during active infection and was followed longitudinally. Germline CDR1 and CDR2: WSHSY and SAAADI. The CDR3 contains 13 residues. With 6 bases removed from V and 3 bases from J, the gap between germline ends came to 12 bases. Assay: immunoSEQ multiplex PCR; the TCRdb copy retains only in-frame clones and omits some. The table shows 250,000 to 300,000 clones, with roughly 90% occurring only once. Sequenced input: peripheral blood. The TCR originated in a woman between 70 and 85 years old with COVID-19, enrolled during active disease. The V and J genes are TRBV10-2 and TRBJ2-7, with D perhaps matching TRBD2 (6 bases). This CDR3 is CASREGTHYEQYF. In DNA, the CDR3 is TGCGCCAGCAGGGAGGGCACCCACTACGAGCAGTACTTC.